This paragraph covers one T cell receptor beta chain sequence. TCRdb re-derived calls from the 5' RACE reads in MiXCR, one entry per CDR3 protein. The sample lists more than 600,000 distinct CDR3 sequences; about 18% were seen once. The trim removed 4 bases at V and 5 bases at J, leaving 5 bases unmatched. Germline lookup yields CDR1 MNHNS and CDR2 SASEGT. CDR3 length: 13 residues. The sample comes from a study of identical twins. These data are also associated with another study on T cells expressing NK-cell markers. This second report adds: In the group of eight sequenced donors, seven were HCMV-seropositive and one was seronegative.

The TCR sequence derives from a woman aged 18 to 35 in good health. This chain uses TRBV6-1 with TRBJ2-7; 7 bases map to TRBD1. Sequencing was done on a sample of PBMCs. The CDR3 protein is CASSGRTGNEQYF. The CDR3 region has the DNA TGTGCCAGCAGTGGACGGACAGGCAACGAGCAGTACTTC.